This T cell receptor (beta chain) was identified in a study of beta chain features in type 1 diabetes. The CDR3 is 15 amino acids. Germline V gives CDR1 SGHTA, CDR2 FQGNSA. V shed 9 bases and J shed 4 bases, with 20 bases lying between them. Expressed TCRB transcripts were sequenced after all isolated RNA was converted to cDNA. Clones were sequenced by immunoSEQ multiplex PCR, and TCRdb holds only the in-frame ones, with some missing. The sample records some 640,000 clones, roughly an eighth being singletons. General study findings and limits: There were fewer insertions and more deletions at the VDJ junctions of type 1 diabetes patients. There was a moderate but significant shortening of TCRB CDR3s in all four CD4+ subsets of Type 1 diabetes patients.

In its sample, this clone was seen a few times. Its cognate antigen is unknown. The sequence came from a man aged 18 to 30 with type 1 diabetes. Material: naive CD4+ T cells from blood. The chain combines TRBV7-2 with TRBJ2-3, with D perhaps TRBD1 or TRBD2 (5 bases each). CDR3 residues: CARTKRGMGSDTQYF. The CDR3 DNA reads TGTGCCAGGACTAAAAGGGGCATGGGCTCAGATACGCAGTATTTT.